The entry below gives a single T cell receptor beta chain sequence along with its context. Its antigen has not been determined. No base quality values were provided; no much bigger clone lies one nucleotide off. Systemically healthy Caucasian individuals from Russia, some 36 in total and aged roughly 6 to 100 years, were included as donors. Roughly 10 milliliters of peripheral blood were drawn from each donor into EDTA-treated Vacutainer tubes. PBMCs were isolated by Ficoll-Paque density-gradient centrifugation, with at least 6 million obtained per sample. Trizol reagent was used to extract total RNA from PBMCs, with at least 5 micrograms per sample. The percentages of naive CD45RAhigh/CD27high T cells were determined by flow cytometry on a PBMC aliquot from every donor. The method behind the library was 5' RACE. Sequencing was performed on an Illumina HiSeq 2500. The second PCR ran for about 7 to 11 cycles and used a J-beta primer mix along with a sample-barcoded 5' primer. A template-switch 5' adaptor carrying 12 random nucleotides introduced a unique molecular identifier onto each TCR beta cDNA molecule. Each sample yielded at least 3 million CDR3-containing paired-end reads. First-strand cDNA was synthesized from all RNA with the Mint cDNA synthesis kit, primed by a TRBC-specific oligonucleotide. Following uracil-DNA glycosylase treatment, all cDNA underwent a first 18-cycle PCR with the universal primers M1SS and BC2_uni_R. Regarding the original processing steps: For normalization, 1 million high-quality reads, each with a distinct molecular identifier, were randomly selected from each sample. Reads sharing molecular identifiers were discarded rather than binned into consensus sequences. CDR3 identification, clonotype clustering and error correction used MiTCR with a Q25 quality threshold and the strictest error-elimination algorithm. A nonparametric unseen species model with Euler transformation was used to estimate a lower bound on total TCR beta diversity. TCRdb applied fastp at Q25 and MiXCR to the public reads, then kept only in-frame beta chains. CDR3 protein duplicates are merged, each entry listing the most common genes and DNA. The authors' filters were not applied to this entry. Within this sample are under 850,000 distinct CDR3 sequences, with roughly 40% of them counted one time only. The ten largest make up roughly 13% of the sample.

The data were taken from a study of blood T cells in healthy people across ages (dated by TCRdb to between 2014 and 2016). In terms of the full investigation: In model experiments, template switching captured roughly one uniquely barcoded TCR beta cDNA molecule for every two T cells. To track age-related changes in TCR beta repertoire diversity, the study relied on deep sequencing normalized with unique cDNA molecular identifiers. Four age groups were formed from the donors: young (average approximately 17 years), middle-aged (around 39), aged (roughly 58) and long-lived (more than 75). To avoid experimental bias, donors of different ages were distributed randomly across sequencing lanes. Two additional independent replicas of 1 million unique cDNA reads from the same blood draw were analyzed for two donors (one aged 18 to 30 and one aged 80 or older).

On the study overall, not on this receptor specifically: Because the CMV infection status of the donors was unknown, age-related changes in expanded clonotypes may potentially have been confounded. Estimates of total diversity based on one million sequenced T cells were regarded as lower bounds and as underestimates. Observed TCR beta diversity per million T cells fell roughly linearly with age, and a significant reduction was already apparent by age around 40. Because profiling used bulk unsorted PBMCs, naive and antigen-experienced compartments could not be compared conclusively. Observed TCR beta diversity correlated strongly with the percentage of naive T cells measured by flow cytometry. Compared with the aged group, the long-lived group had more naive CD4+ T cells, fewer expanded clones and increased TCR diversity, suggesting age selection.

V and J are truncated by 4 bases and 5 bases respectively, leaving an intervening sequence of 24 bases. Counted from cysteine to phenylalanine, this CDR3 has 17 amino acids. Here the CDR3 DNA is all that survives: 51 bases in frame from base 1. CDR1 and CDR2, per the germline V gene, are SGHRS and YFSETQ. The clonotype originates from a man between 18 and 29 years old in good health. In this chain, TRBV5-1 is recombined with TRBJ1-2; the D segment could be TRBD1, given 6 matching bases. Material for sequencing was blood. The DNA sequence reads TGCGCCAGCAGCGAGGATCCCCGGGGGGCGATATATTATGGCTACACCTTC. It is translated as CASSEDPRGAIYYGYTF.